The 10 T cell receptor beta chains below all came from one sample that was sequenced in a study of blood T cell repertoires in COVID-19. The data were produced by immunoSEQ multiplex PCR, yet TCRdb's version contains in-frame clones alone and is incomplete. The sample records just under 30,000 clones, 85% to 90% being singletons. Sequencing was performed on peripheral blood. Receptor source: a man at least 80 years old with acute or convalescent COVID-19.

This chain connects TRBV6-4 to TRBJ1-5; a weak D match, TRBD1 (6 bases). This CDR3 region has 11 residues. The germline V gene encodes CDR1 MRHNA and CDR2 SNTAGT. V lost 2 bases and J 11 bases, leaving 7 bases between the germline ends. DNA for the CDR3: TGTGCCAGCAGTGACCAGGGGTCCCAGCATTTT. It translates to CASSDQGSQHF.

This sequence joins TRBV28 and TRBJ2-7, with a possible D match to TRBD1 (6 bases). Trimming pared 6 bases from V and 0 bases from J, leaving 12 bases between. The CDR3 is 14 amino acids. Germline V gives CDR1 MDHEN, CDR2 SYDVKM. CDR3 nucleotides: TGTGCCAGCAGGCCTAGACAGGTCTCCTACGAGCAGTACTTC. As protein: CASRPRQVSYEQYF.

This chain connects TRBV30 to TRBJ1-5; D gene unclear. The CDR3 consists of 13 residues. Between the trimmed V and J ends, which lost 5 bases and 0 bases, there was a span of 8 bases. Germline V gives CDR1 GTSNPN, CDR2 SVGIG (reference sequence). This CDR3 is CAWGSYSNQPQHF. In DNA, the CDR3 is TGTGCCTGGGGCAGTTATAGCAATCAGCCCCAGCATTTT.

The J gene is TRBJ1-3, the V gene TRBV25-1, with a weak D call TRBD1 (6 bases). Trimming left V 4 bases short and J 7 bases short, with 14 bases between. The germline gives CDR1 MGHDK, CDR2 SYGVNS. The CDR3 consists of 14 residues. In nucleotides, the CDR3 is TGTGCCAGCAGTGCACGGGACACCCGGAACACCATATATTTT. This translates into CASSARDTRNTIYF.

The chain is built from TRBV6-5 and TRBJ2-2, with D possibly matching TRBD1 (5 bases). Germline V gene sequence: CDR1 MNHEY, CDR2 SVGAGI. The V and J ends lost 6 bases and 6 bases respectively, with 11 bases between them. The length of the CDR3 is 13 residues. CDR3 in DNA: TGTGCCAGCAGGCAGGGTGCCGCCGGGGAGCTGTTTTTT. Its translation is CASRQGAAGELFF.

This chain joins TRBV6-6 and TRBJ1-2; D might be TRBD1 (5 bases). Germline lookup yields CDR1 MNHNY and CDR2 SVGAGI (reference sequence). Trimming shortened V by 5 bases and J by 4 bases, and 23 bases separated the two germline ends. The CDR3 extends over 17 amino acids. The DNA of the CDR3 is TGTGCCAGCAGTCCCCTAAGACAGCCGAATTTAGGCTATGGCTACACCTTC. Translation: CASSPLRQPNLGYGYTF.

The chain joins TRBV3-1 (or the pseudogene TRBV3-2) to TRBJ1-2, with D possibly being TRBD1 (6 bases). CDR1 and CDR2 (germline): LGHDT, YNNKEL (reference sequence). This CDR3 is 13 amino acids long. V dropped 4 bases and J dropped 7 bases, with 13 bases sitting between them. The CDR3 loop reads CASSRRDIGGYTF. In DNA, the CDR3 is TGTGCCAGCAGCCGCCGGGACATAGGTGGCTACACCTTC.

CDR3 region: CASSLGQGRTDTQYF. The CDR3 nucleotides are TGTGCCAGCAGCTTAGGACAGGGCCGCACAGATACGCAGTATTTT. The rearrangement uses TRBV11-3 and TRBJ2-3; 7 nucleotides line up with TRBD1. This CDR3 has 15 residues. Trimming removed 1 base from V and 1 base from J; junction bases left unmatched: 2. The V gene's germline CDR1 is SGHNT and CDR2 YENEEA.

V usage is TRBV29-1 and J usage is TRBJ1-5, with a possible D match to TRBD1 (6 bases). Trimming left V 4 bases short and J 4 bases short, with 11 bases between. The CDR3 loop spans 13 amino acids. Per germline, CDR1 SQVTM and CDR2 ANQGSEA. The CDR3 reads CSVAGGTNQPQHF. CDR3 sequence (DNA): TGCAGCGTTGCTGGGGGCACAAATCAGCCCCAGCATTTT.

This clone was seen a single time. This sequence joins TRBV7-9 and TRBJ2-7; D may be TRBD2 (5 bases). The CDR3 consists of 12 residues. Trimming removed 4 bases at V and 6 bases at J, with 10 bases between. Looked up from germline, CDR1 is SEHNR and CDR2 is FQNEAQ (reference sequence). DNA for the CDR3: TGTGCCAGCAGCTCCTCCGGGATCGAGCAGTACTTC. Its protein product is CASSSSGIEQYF.